This T cell receptor (beta chain) was captured in a study of blood T cell repertoires in COVID-19 (dated by TCRdb to the early 2020s). Concerning the study at large: The collaborator samples originated in the United States, Italy and Spain and spanned the acute and convalescent phases of COVID-19. The prospective study material was composed of cDNA or gDNA derived from T cells, B-cell-depleted T cells, or PBMCs. Subjects who had been exposed to COVID-19, were actively infected with it, or had recovered from it provided the deeply sampled blood TCRbeta repertoires that made up the dataset. A freely available public database, intended as a resource for researchers studying the immune response to SARS-CoV-2, is where the repertoires were released. The samples were drawn from the first 160 participants of the ongoing ImmuneRACE study and from some 1,300 subjects provided by 6 global collaborators. The sample metadata nearly always contained a de-identified subject ID, COVID-19 status, age in years and sex. HLA class I and class II types, where available, came from metadata supplied by the sample provider rather than from assay-based typing.

Broader findings and caveats from the paper: The quantity of clinical and demographic metadata differed by source and by participant and was supplied without curation.

In the case of this clone: The antigen it recognizes is unknown. Per-base quality was not reported, and no clone a single base away is much larger than it. The sample carries other DNA sequences with the same CDR3.

In the prospective study, participants were about 18 to 95 years old, resided in about two dozen geographic areas of the United States, and were enrolled through a virtual design. To assign participants to cohorts, the prospective study relied on clinical history that participants themselves reported in a screening survey and a study questionnaire. Recovered participants in ImmuneRACE Cohort 3 were defined as having two consecutive negative NP/OP PCR tests, clearance from a healthcare professional, or resolution of symptoms. Mobile phlebotomists in the prospective study collected whole blood, serum and a nasopharyngeal or oropharyngeal swab from every participant. Over an approximately 2-month period, participants in the prospective study had the option of providing additional blood draws and questionnaires. Before DNA extraction, prospective study blood samples were shipped either frozen or at room temperature.

V is clipped by 4 bases and J by 8 bases, and the sequence between their germline boundaries is 17 bases long. The CDR3 goes from the cysteine to the phenylalanine over 14 residues. The read is trimmed to its CDR3 DNA, 42 bases read in frame from base 1. The germline V gene (reference sequence) specifies LNHDA as CDR1 and SQIVND as CDR2. TCRbeta CDR3 regions were amplified from genomic DNA by means of the immunoSEQ Assay, a bias-controlled multiplex PCR. The paper's data handling went like this. Within the assay, amplification of reference gene primers was used to estimate how many nucleated cells each sample contained. To quantify the absolute abundance of each unique TCRbeta CDR3 rearrangement, sequence reads were collapsed and filtered. For each sample, productive Simpson clonality was calculated as the square root of Simpson's diversity index across productive rearrangements. TCRdb carries this immuneACCESS record with in-frame sequences only. Its versions omit some clonotypes, under half of them owing to an unresolved V gene in the studies checked, with the rest unexplained. The V and J calls and clone size were taken over from that table, and D and trimming were inferred from the DNA. A total of some 400,000 clones appear in this sample, nearly 90% of them only once. The ten most abundant clones make up 1.7% of the sample.

Source material: PBMCs or T cells enriched from blood (not recorded which). This sequence originates from a woman aged 25 to 45 who had recovered from COVID-19. The chain is encoded by TRBV19 joined to TRBJ1-2; 5 matching bases give a weak D call of TRBD1. CDR3 region: CASSTPYRLGGYTF. At the DNA level, the sequence is TGTGCCAGTAGTACCCCTTACAGGTTAGGGGGCTACACCTTC. Extended through the reference TRBV19 and TRBJ1-2 proteins, this CDR3 yields the full variable domain: DGGITQSPKYLFRKEGQNVTLSCEQNLNHDAMYWYRQDPGQGLRLIYYSQIVNDFQKGDIAEGYSVSREKKESFPLTVTSAQKNPTAFYLCASSTPYRLGGYTFGSGTRLTVV.